A selection of T cell receptor beta chains follows, all from one sample in a study of blood T cell repertoires in COVID-19. Repertoires were generated with immunoSEQ multiplex PCR, while TCRdb's copy carries only in-frame clones and drops some. This table holds under 200,000 clones, about three quarters found once. The sequenced sample was peripheral blood. The receptor set was obtained from a man in his fifties or sixties with acute or convalescent COVID-19. The CDR3 runs from the conserved cysteine through the conserved F or W. Each record gives: D gene, J gene, CDR3 length, clone size, V gene, CDR3 protein, CDR3 DNA. D genes are given only for firm matches. Clone size is shown for a subset of rows, as once, few, many or a class of expanded clone.

d_gene: .
j_gene: TRBJ1-2
len: 14
abundance: .
v_gene: TRBV18
CDR3aa: CASSQDSYPQGYTF
CDR3nt: TGTGCCAGCTCACAAGACAGCTACCCGCAGGGCTACACCTTC

d_gene: .
j_gene: TRBJ2-3
len: 15
abundance: .
v_gene: TRBV7-3
CDR3aa: CASSSSGRNTDTQYF
CDR3nt: TGTGCCAGCAGCTCGAGCGGCAGGAATACAGATACGCAGTATTTT

d_gene: .
j_gene: TRBJ2-3
len: 16
abundance: many
v_gene: TRBV2
CDR3aa: CASSLMAASSADTQYF
CDR3nt: TGTGCCAGCAGTCTTATGGCGGCTAGCAGCGCAGATACGCAGTATTTT

d_gene: TRBD1
j_gene: TRBJ2-3
len: 15
abundance: .
v_gene: TRBV7-3
CDR3aa: CASSRTGGFTDTQYF
CDR3nt: TGTGCCAGCAGCAGGACAGGGGGCTTCACAGATACGCAGTATTTT

d_gene: TRBD1
j_gene: TRBJ1-2
len: 15
abundance: .
v_gene: TRBV4-1
CDR3aa: CASSPGTGGVYGYTF
CDR3nt: TGCGCCAGCAGCCCGGGGACAGGGGGGGTCTATGGCTACACCTTC

d_gene: TRBD2
j_gene: TRBJ2-5
len: 15
abundance: .
v_gene: TRBV6-5
CDR3aa: CASSSAGGPKETQYF
CDR3nt: TGTGCCAGCAGCTCCGCGGGGGGCCCTAAAGAGACCCAGTACTTC

d_gene: .
j_gene: TRBJ2-1
len: 13
abundance: .
v_gene: TRBV27
CDR3aa: CASSLSIVDEQFF
CDR3nt: TGTGCCAGCAGTTTAAGCATTGTGGATGAGCAGTTCTTC

d_gene: TRBD1
j_gene: TRBJ1-2
len: 14
abundance: .
v_gene: TRBV2
CDR3aa: CASSVGQGVYGYTF
CDR3nt: TGTGCCAGCAGTGTAGGCCAGGGGGTCTATGGCTACACCTTC

d_gene: .
j_gene: TRBJ2-7
len: 12
abundance: .
v_gene: TRBV7-9
CDR3aa: CASSRQLYEQYF
CDR3nt: TGTGCCAGCAGTCGACAGCTTTACGAGCAGTACTTC

d_gene: TRBD2
j_gene: TRBJ2-1
len: 15
abundance: .
v_gene: TRBV30
CDR3aa: CAWRGSGTTYNEQFF
CDR3nt: TGTGCCTGGAGGGGAAGCGGGACCACCTACAATGAGCAGTTCTTC

d_gene: .
j_gene: TRBJ1-1
len: 15
abundance: once
v_gene: TRBV11-2
CDR3aa: CASSLAGFSGTEAFF
CDR3nt: TGTGCCAGCAGCCTGGCGGGGTTTAGTGGGACTGAAGCTTTCTTT

d_gene: TRBD1
j_gene: TRBJ2-7
len: 14
abundance: .
v_gene: TRBV28
CDR3aa: CASRTQGASYEQYF
CDR3nt: TGTGCCAGCAGGACACAGGGGGCGTCCTACGAGCAGTACTTC

d_gene: .
j_gene: TRBJ1-5
len: 15
abundance: .
v_gene: TRBV19
CDR3aa: CASSKDQSNNQPQHF
CDR3nt: TGTGCCAGTAGTAAAGACCAGTCGAACAATCAGCCCCAGCATTTT

d_gene: TRBD1
j_gene: TRBJ2-7
len: 15
abundance: .
v_gene: TRBV7-9
CDR3aa: CASSSGQGVSYEQYF
CDR3nt: TGTGCCAGCAGCTCAGGACAGGGCGTATCCTACGAGCAGTACTTC

d_gene: .
j_gene: TRBJ2-6
len: 18
abundance: .
v_gene: TRBV11-2
CDR3aa: CASSPRKSPLYGANVLTF
CDR3nt: TGTGCCAGCAGCCCCCGCAAGAGCCCCTTATATGGGGCCAACGTCCTGACTTTC

d_gene: .
j_gene: TRBJ2-5
len: 14
abundance: .
v_gene: TRBV6-5
CDR3aa: CASRAQWNQETQYF
CDR3nt: TGTGCCAGCAGGGCACAGTGGAATCAAGAGACCCAGTACTTC

d_gene: .
j_gene: TRBJ1-1
len: 13
abundance: .
v_gene: TRBV6-5
CDR3aa: CASSYARGTEAFF
CDR3nt: TGTGCCAGCAGTTATGCCCGAGGGACTGAAGCTTTCTTT

d_gene: .
j_gene: TRBJ1-1
len: 16
abundance: .
v_gene: TRBV21-1
CDR3aa: CASSKVRGLRNTEAFF
CDR3nt: TGTGCCAGCAGCAAAGTGCGGGGGCTGAGGAACACTGAAGCTTTCTTT

d_gene: .
j_gene: TRBJ1-2
len: 16
abundance: .
v_gene: TRBV4-1
CDR3aa: CASSQEASSSGRGYTF
CDR3nt: TGCGCCAGCAGCCAAGAAGCATCGAGTTCGGGTCGCGGCTACACCTTC

d_gene: .
j_gene: TRBJ1-1
len: 15
abundance: .
v_gene: TRBV4-1
CDR3aa: CASVPTVQVNTEAFF
CDR3nt: TGCGCCAGCGTCCCAACTGTCCAGGTGAACACTGAAGCTTTCTTT

d_gene: TRBD1
j_gene: TRBJ2-7
len: 14
abundance: .
v_gene: TRBV19
CDR3aa: CASSPGTGYPHEYF
CDR3nt: TGTGCCAGTAGCCCTGGGACAGGGTATCCCCATGAGTACTTC

d_gene: .
j_gene: TRBJ2-1
len: 15
abundance: many
v_gene: TRBV9
CDR3aa: CASSVGGTYYNEQFF
CDR3nt: TGTGCCAGCAGCGTAGGAGGGACATATTACAATGAGCAGTTCTTC

d_gene: TRBD2
j_gene: TRBJ2-3
len: 16
abundance: .
v_gene: TRBV5-1
CDR3aa: CASSYGTSGVTDTQYF
CDR3nt: TGCGCCAGCAGCTATGGGACTAGCGGGGTCACAGATACGCAGTATTTT

d_gene: .
j_gene: TRBJ2-4
len: 11
abundance: .
v_gene: TRBV2
CDR3aa: CASLIVNIQYF
CDR3nt: TGTGCCAGCCTCATAGTAAACATTCAGTACTTC

d_gene: TRBD1
j_gene: TRBJ2-7
len: 14
abundance: .
v_gene: TRBV6-5
CDR3aa: CASSYKTGGYEQYF
CDR3nt: TGTGCCAGCAGTTATAAGACAGGGGGTTACGAGCAGTACTTC

d_gene: .
j_gene: TRBJ2-7
len: 12
abundance: .
v_gene: TRBV12-3/TRBV12-4
CDR3aa: CASSLASDEQYF
CDR3nt: TGTGCCAGCAGTTTAGCGAGTGACGAGCAGTACTTC

d_gene: TRBD1
j_gene: TRBJ1-1
len: 12
abundance: .
v_gene: TRBV5-6
CDR3aa: CASSHPTGVAFF
CDR3nt: TGTGCCAGCAGCCACCCGACAGGGGTAGCTTTCTTT

d_gene: .
j_gene: TRBJ2-6
len: 16
abundance: .
v_gene: TRBV24-1
CDR3aa: CATSDPNSSGANVLTF
CDR3nt: TGTGCCACCAGTGACCCCAACAGCTCTGGGGCCAACGTCCTGACTTTC

d_gene: TRBD1
j_gene: TRBJ2-2
len: 17
abundance: .
v_gene: TRBV24-1
CDR3aa: CATSDLGQGASDGELFF
CDR3nt: TGTGCCACCAGTGATTTGGGACAGGGGGCCTCGGACGGGGAGCTGTTTTTT

d_gene: .
j_gene: TRBJ1-4
len: 16
abundance: .
v_gene: TRBV5-8
CDR3aa: CASSFRGKTTNEKLFF
CDR3nt: TGTGCCAGCAGCTTTCGGGGGAAGACAACTAATGAAAAACTGTTTTTT

d_gene: TRBD2
j_gene: TRBJ2-1
len: 15
abundance: .
v_gene: TRBV5-4
CDR3aa: CASSVSGLSYNEQFF
CDR3nt: TGTGCCAGCAGCGTTAGCGGGCTTTCCTACAATGAGCAGTTCTTC

d_gene: TRBD2
j_gene: TRBJ2-1
len: 16
abundance: .
v_gene: TRBV4-3
CDR3aa: CASSQDLGGTYNEQFF
CDR3nt: TGCGCCAGCAGCCAAGATTTGGGGGGGACCTACAATGAGCAGTTCTTC

d_gene: .
j_gene: TRBJ1-1
len: 13
abundance: .
v_gene: TRBV9
CDR3aa: CASSVDFRTEAFF
CDR3nt: TGTGCCAGCAGCGTAGACTTCCGGACTGAAGCTTTCTTT

d_gene: TRBD2
j_gene: TRBJ2-7
len: 16
abundance: .
v_gene: TRBV4-1
CDR3aa: CASSQESGGSTYEQYF
CDR3nt: TGCGCCAGCAGCCAAGAAAGCGGGGGCTCCACCTACGAGCAGTACTTC

d_gene: TRBD1
j_gene: TRBJ1-2
len: 17
abundance: .
v_gene: TRBV5-6
CDR3aa: CASSRLGTGHASDGYTF
CDR3nt: TGTGCCAGCAGCCGCCTCGGGACAGGGCACGCCTCTGATGGCTACACCTTC

d_gene: .
j_gene: TRBJ2-3
len: 14
abundance: .
v_gene: TRBV12-5
CDR3aa: CASGFSGNRDTQYF
CDR3nt: TGTGCTAGTGGTTTTTCGGGTAATCGAGATACGCAGTATTTT

d_gene: TRBD2
j_gene: TRBJ2-5
len: 17
abundance: .
v_gene: TRBV4-2
CDR3aa: CASSQTSGGVRGETQYF
CDR3nt: TGTGCCAGCAGCCAGACTAGCGGGGGGGTGAGGGGAGAGACCCAGTACTTC

d_gene: .
j_gene: TRBJ1-5
len: 13
abundance: .
v_gene: TRBV12-3/TRBV12-4
CDR3aa: CASSLQDNQPQHF
CDR3nt: TGTGCCAGCAGTCTTCAGGACAATCAGCCCCAGCATTTT

d_gene: TRBD1
j_gene: TRBJ2-7
len: 16
abundance: .
v_gene: TRBV5-6
CDR3aa: CASSSWGGQGVYEQYF
CDR3nt: TGTGCCAGCAGCTCATGGGGGGGACAGGGTGTGTACGAGCAGTACTTC

d_gene: .
j_gene: TRBJ2-7
len: 13
abundance: .
v_gene: TRBV27
CDR3aa: CASTRGGSYEQYF
CDR3nt: TGTGCCAGCACCCGGGGAGGATCCTACGAGCAGTACTTC

d_gene: TRBD2
j_gene: TRBJ2-2
len: 16
abundance: .
v_gene: TRBV12-5
CDR3aa: CASGLGLAGPTGELFF
CDR3nt: TGTGCTAGTGGTTTGGGGCTAGCGGGGCCCACCGGGGAGCTGTTTTTT

d_gene: TRBD1
j_gene: TRBJ1-2
len: 15
abundance: .
v_gene: TRBV5-6
CDR3aa: CASSSRNRGPYGYTF
CDR3nt: TGTGCCAGCAGCTCGCGAAACAGGGGGCCCTATGGCTACACCTTC

d_gene: .
j_gene: TRBJ2-7
len: 16
abundance: .
v_gene: TRBV4-1
CDR3aa: CASSQGLRDLTGEQYF
CDR3nt: TGCGCCAGCAGCCAGGGACTCCGGGATCTCACGGGGGAGCAGTACTTC

d_gene: .
j_gene: TRBJ2-1
len: 18
abundance: .
v_gene: TRBV5-4
CDR3aa: CASSLVWSGLSSYNEQFF
CDR3nt: TGTGCCAGCAGCTTGGTGTGGTCAGGCCTAAGCTCCTACAATGAGCAGTTCTTC

d_gene: TRBD1
j_gene: TRBJ1-2
len: 14
abundance: .
v_gene: TRBV19
CDR3aa: CASSIDQGAIGYTF
CDR3nt: TGTGCCAGTAGTATCGACCAGGGGGCGATTGGCTACACCTTC

d_gene: TRBD2
j_gene: TRBJ2-1
len: 16
abundance: .
v_gene: TRBV9
CDR3aa: CASSHRAGASYNEQFF
CDR3nt: TGTGCCAGCAGCCACCGAGCGGGGGCCTCCTACAATGAGCAGTTCTTC

d_gene: .
j_gene: TRBJ2-3
len: 14
abundance: .
v_gene: TRBV30
CDR3aa: CAWSVQGGTDTQYF
CDR3nt: TGTGCCTGGAGTGTACAGGGCGGCACAGATACGCAGTATTTT

d_gene: TRBD2
j_gene: TRBJ2-3
len: 16
abundance: .
v_gene: TRBV2
CDR3aa: CASIGTSGGFTDTQYF
CDR3nt: TGTGCCAGCATCGGGACTAGCGGGGGGTTCACAGATACGCAGTATTTT

d_gene: .
j_gene: TRBJ1-1
len: 15
abundance: .
v_gene: TRBV7-2
CDR3aa: CASTEQLTMNTEAFF
CDR3nt: TGTGCCAGCACGGAACAGCTCACCATGAACACTGAAGCTTTCTTT

d_gene: .
j_gene: TRBJ2-7
len: 13
abundance: many
v_gene: TRBV7-9
CDR3aa: CAGGAGSSYEQYF
CDR3nt: TGTGCCGGCGGGGCAGGGAGCTCCTACGAGCAGTACTTC

d_gene: .
j_gene: TRBJ2-5
len: 13
abundance: .
v_gene: TRBV30
CDR3aa: CAWSVFRGETQYF
CDR3nt: TGTGCCTGGAGTGTATTTAGGGGGGAGACCCAGTACTTC

d_gene: .
j_gene: TRBJ2-7
len: 14
abundance: .
v_gene: TRBV5-1
CDR3aa: CASSRKDTSYEQYF
CDR3nt: TGCGCCAGCAGCCGGAAGGACACCTCCTACGAGCAGTACTTC

d_gene: .
j_gene: TRBJ1-2
len: 15
abundance: .
v_gene: TRBV24-1
CDR3aa: CATSDTSTVSYGYTF
CDR3nt: TGTGCCACCAGTGATACAAGCACAGTGAGCTATGGCTACACCTTC

d_gene: .
j_gene: TRBJ2-3
len: 17
abundance: .
v_gene: TRBV11-2
CDR3aa: CASSLVSRRGRTDTQYF
CDR3nt: TGTGCCAGCAGCTTAGTGTCGAGGCGGGGACGCACAGATACGCAGTATTTT